A single T cell receptor (beta chain) is shown here with its context. What it binds is unknown. This entry comes from a study of CD8+ T cells in alopecia areata. For the study at large: Each day, treated patients took oral tofacitinib twice, at 5 to 10 mg per dose.

Overall study findings and caveats: Higher clonality than in normal scalp was seen in lesional scalp, especially alopecia totalis/universalis. Tofacitinib significantly brought down scalp clonality and expanded CD8+ clones among top 100.

Indicated treatment: oral pan-JAK inhibitor, 5-10 mg twice daily. Both peripheral blood and punch biopsies of lesional scalp skin were obtained from patients who had alopecia areata. Following RNA extraction, reverse transcription yielded cDNA that acted as the sequencing template. Sequencing used immunoSEQ multiplex PCR; TCRdb keeps in-frame clones, though not all of them. The top ten clones hold about 0.89% of a sample with 250,000 to 350,000 clones, 45% to 70% of them seen once. The source of this sequence is a human donor with alopecia areata. This specimen consisted of CD4+ T cells sorted from blood, obtained around week 54, from a patient treated with tofacitinib.

For the CDR3, the DNA is TGTGCCAGCTCAGAGGGGCAAGGGAACGTCCTGACTTTC. This codes for CASSEGQGNVLTF. The J gene is TRBJ2-6, the V gene TRBV18; D possibly matches TRBD1 or TRBD2 (5 bases each). The CDR3 consists of 13 residues. The V end lost 5 bases, the J end lost 10 bases, and 12 bases lay between the germline ends. The germline CDR1 and CDR2 sequences are KGHSH and LQKENI. Full variable domain (outside the CDR3, taken from reference TRBV18 and TRBJ2-6): NAGVMQNPRHLVRRRGQEARLRCSPMKGHSHVYWYRQLPEEGLKFMVYLQKENIIDESGMPKERFSAEFPKEGPSILRIQQVVRGDSAAYFCASSEGQGNVLTFGAGSRLTVL.